One and the same sample provided the 19 T cell receptor beta chains below, sequenced in a study of blood T cell repertoires in COVID-19 (dated by TCRdb to about 2020). Libraries were made using the immunoSEQ multiplex PCR assay. In its TCRdb copy, this immuneACCESS table keeps in-frame sequences only and misses some clones. Where compared with another copy, unresolved V genes explain less than half of these, and the others have no known cause. This sample comprises a few hundred thousand clones, 92% of them detected only once. The ten largest clones capture less than 20% of the sample. Sequencing was done on a sample of PBMCs or T cells enriched from blood (not recorded which). Receptors were obtained from a young woman who had recovered from COVID-19.

V gene TRBV14 combines with J gene TRBJ2-7; 11 bases are shared with TRBD2. The CDR3 spans 15 residues. Germline-derived CDR1 and CDR2 are SGHDN and FVKESK. V trimming: 5 bases; J trimming: 5 bases; junction bases outside the gene matches: 8. The CDR3 DNA follows: TGTGCCAGCAGCTCGAGACTAGCGGGATTGGACGAGCAGTACTTC. Translated, it gives CASSSRLAGLDEQYF.

The chain joins TRBV5-5 to TRBJ1-4; a possible D gene is TRBD1 (5 bases). This CDR3 is 14 amino acids long. The germline V gene has CDR1 SGHKS and CDR2 YYEKEE (reference sequence). Trimming left V 4 bases short and J 8 bases short, with 15 bases between. The CDR3 loop reads CASSPGTGGEKLFF. In DNA form, the CDR3 reads TGTGCCAGCAGCCCGGGAACCGGGGGGGAAAAACTGTTTTTT.

This chain connects TRBV18 to TRBJ2-7; 11 bases line up with TRBD2. From germline, CDR1 is KGHSH and CDR2 LQKENI. V lost 7 bases to trimming and J lost 2 bases; unmatched junction nucleotides: 7. The CDR3 extends over 15 amino acids. The CDR3 DNA is TGTGCCAGCTATACCGGGACTAGCGGAACCTACGAGCAGTACTTC. It specifies CASYTGTSGTYEQYF. Using reference TRBV18 and TRBJ2-7 for the parts outside the CDR3, the full variable domain is NAGVMQNPRHLVRRRGQEARLRCSPMKGHSHVYWYRQLPEEGLKFMVYLQKENIIDESGMPKERFSAEFPKEGPSILRIQQVVRGDSAAYFCASYTGTSGTYEQYFGPGTRLTVT.

The chain recombines TRBV18 with TRBJ2-3; 7 positions agree with TRBD1. J gave up 4 bases and V 2 bases, and 3 bases lay outside the gene matches. Germline values: CDR1 KGHSH, CDR2 LQKENI. The CDR3 has 14 residues. CDR3 nucleotides: TGTGCCAGCTCACCAGCCCAGGGGGCAGATACGCAGTATTTT. Protein product: CASSPAQGADTQYF.

The chain joins TRBV28 to TRBJ1-2; TRBD1 matches at 9 bases. The CDR3 is made up of 15 amino acids. The junction had 3 bases not matched to a gene; V was cut back by 3 bases and J by 1 base. CDR1 and CDR2 from the germline V gene are MDHEN and SYDVKM. The CDR3 is CASSFGQGFNYGYTF. The CDR3 nucleotides are TGTGCCAGCAGTTTCGGACAGGGGTTTAACTATGGCTACACCTTC.

The CDR3 DNA reads TGTGCCATCAGCGCAGGCCTTAGCTATGGCTACACCTTC. This translates into CAISAGLSYGYTF. V and J are TRBV10-3 and TRBJ1-2; no reliable D call. The CDR3 contains 13 residues. Trimming removed 6 bases at V and 4 bases at J, with 12 bases between. Germline CDR1 and CDR2: ENHRY and SYGVKD.

The rearrangement joins TRBV6-5 to TRBJ1-6; D possibly corresponds to TRBD1 (6 bases). Germline CDR1 MNHEY, CDR2 SVGAGI. V lost 8 bases, J lost 7 bases, and 15 bases lay in between. The CDR3 spans 14 residues. CDR3 region: CASRDPGENSPLHF. The CDR3 DNA reads TGTGCCAGCCGAGACCCAGGGGAAAATTCACCCCTCCACTTT.

The chain recombines TRBV4-3 with TRBJ2-1; D remains ambiguous. Germline-derived CDR1 and CDR2 are LGHNA and YSLEER. CDR3 length equals 13 residues. The germline V and J ends were trimmed by 3 bases and 7 bases, with 10 bases remaining between them. In DNA form, the CDR3 reads TGCGCCAGCAGCCACCGGGTAGAAAATGAGCAGTTCTTC. Protein product: CASSHRVENEQFF.

The V gene is TRBV7-2, the J gene TRBJ2-7; 7 nucleotides match TRBD2. V lost 4 bases and J lost 2; bases outside the gene matches: 11. Germline V gene lookup returns CDR1 SGHTA and CDR2 FQGNSA. The CDR3 covers 16 residues. CDR3 protein: CASSSPPRGSPYEQYF. CDR3 DNA: TGTGCCAGCAGCTCCCCCCCTCGCGGGAGTCCCTACGAGCAGTACTTC.

This rearrangement joins TRBV5-4 to TRBJ1-6; D is uncertain. Germline CDR1 is SGHNT and CDR2 is YYREEE (reference sequence). This CDR3 spans 16 amino acids. V was shortened by 0 bases and J by 0 bases, with 7 bases between the two germline ends. CDR3 residues: CASSLGGNSYNSPLHF. As DNA, the CDR3 is TGTGCCAGCAGCTTGGGCGGTAACTCCTATAATTCACCCCTCCACTTT.

V usage is TRBV5-4 and J usage is TRBJ1-1; D is perhaps TRBD1 (6 bases). Between the trimmed V and J ends, which lost 2 bases and 7 bases, there was a span of 15 bases. The CDR3 is made up of 14 amino acids. The V gene's germline CDR1 is SGHNT and CDR2 YYREEE (reference sequence). CDR3 region: CASSFNSGQLEAFF. The CDR3 DNA reads as TGTGCCAGCAGCTTTAACTCAGGACAGCTTGAAGCTTTCTTT.

The chain combines TRBV6-2 or TRBV6-3 with TRBJ1-1; D perhaps matches TRBD1 (6 bases). CDR3 length: 15 residues. V dropped 2 bases and J dropped 4 bases, with 14 bases sitting between them. Germline CDR1 reads MNHEY; CDR2 reads SVGEGT. The chain's CDR3 is CASSYLGGMGTEAFF. The CDR3 DNA sequence: TGTGCCAGCAGTTACCTTGGGGGCATGGGCACTGAAGCTTTCTTT.

The rearrangement links TRBV4-2 to TRBJ2-1; TRBD2 matches at 8 bases. V was clipped by 0 bases and J by 7 bases; unmatched bases: 8. The CDR3 covers 16 residues. The germline CDR1 and CDR2 sequences are LGHNA and YNFKEQ. CDR3 DNA sequence: TGTGCCAGCAGCCAAGATTCCGGGGGGGCGTATAATGAGCAGTTCTTC. Amino acid sequence: CASSQDSGGAYNEQFF.

The J gene is TRBJ1-2, the V gene TRBV28; D ambiguous. The CDR3 has 14 amino acids. V lost 8 bases to trimming and J lost 8 bases, with 21 bases between them. Germline-derived CDR1 and CDR2 are MDHEN and SYDVKM. CDR3 nucleotides: TGTGCCAGCTATGTGGGAAGTCACGGGAAAGGCTACACCTTC. This sequence encodes CASYVGSHGKGYTF.

With respect to this clone: Sequence at one end of the junction differs from germline and may be a read error. The rearrangement joins TRBV11-3 to TRBJ1-4, with D hard to call. Germline CDR1 SGHNT, CDR2 YENEEA. The CDR3 length is 13 residues. CDR3 coding DNA: TGTGTCAGCAGCTTAGATCGTTATGAAAAACTGTTTTTT. Translation gives CVSSLDRYEKLFF.

The chain recombines TRBV24-1 with TRBJ2-5; D possibly corresponds to TRBD2 (6 bases). V gave up 6 bases and J gave up 2 bases, with 9 bases separating them. Germline CDR1 KGHDR, CDR2 SFDVKD. The length of the CDR3 is 13 residues. DNA of the CDR3: TGTGCCACCAGTCGGGGGAAACAAGAGACCCAGTACTTC. Amino acid sequence: CATSRGKQETQYF.

V is TRBV19 and J is TRBJ1-2; D is perhaps TRBD1 (6 bases). The germline CDR1 and CDR2 sequences are LNHDA and SQIVND (reference sequence). V was clipped by 4 bases and J by 5 bases, with 17 bases between them. This CDR3 region has 15 residues. In nucleotides, the CDR3 is TGTGCCAGTAGTAACACCGGGACACAGATTTATGGCTACACCTTC. It specifies CASSNTGTQIYGYTF.

The chain combines TRBV18 with TRBJ1-3; a weak D match, TRBD1 (6 bases). Germline CDR1 is KGHSH and CDR2 is LQKENI. Trimming took off 4 bases at V and 2 bases at J, with 9 bases between the two ends. The CDR3 is made up of 14 amino acids. The CDR3 coding sequence is TGTGCCAGCTCACTTGGACAGACTGGAAACACCATATATTTT. This encodes CASSLGQTGNTIYF.

This chain connects TRBV4-2 to TRBJ2-5, with D tentatively TRBD2 (5 bases). Germline CDR1 and CDR2: LGHNA and YNFKEQ. This CDR3 has 15 residues. Trimming took 4 bases from V and 1 from J, leaving 13 bases between them. DNA for the CDR3: TGTGCCAGCAGCCTGTCAAGAGGAGGCCAAGAGACCCAGTACTTC. It encodes CASSLSRGGQETQYF.